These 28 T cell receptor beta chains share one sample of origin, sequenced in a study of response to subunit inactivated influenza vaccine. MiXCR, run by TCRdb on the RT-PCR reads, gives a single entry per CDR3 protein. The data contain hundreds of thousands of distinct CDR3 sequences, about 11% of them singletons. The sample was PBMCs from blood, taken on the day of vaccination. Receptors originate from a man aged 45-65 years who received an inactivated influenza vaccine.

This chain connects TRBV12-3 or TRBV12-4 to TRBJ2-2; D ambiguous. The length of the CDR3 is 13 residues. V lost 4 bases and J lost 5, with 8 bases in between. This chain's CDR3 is CASSSRFTGELFF. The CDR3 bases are TGTGCCAGCAGTTCCCGTTTTACCGGGGAGCTGTTTTTT.

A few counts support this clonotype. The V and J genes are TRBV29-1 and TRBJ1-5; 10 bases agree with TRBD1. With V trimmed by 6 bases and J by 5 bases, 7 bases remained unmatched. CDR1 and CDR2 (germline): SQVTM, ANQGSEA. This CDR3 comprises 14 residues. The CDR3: CSVSSGTGDQPQHF. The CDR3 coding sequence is TGCAGCGTGAGTTCCGGGACAGGGGATCAGCCCCAGCATTTT.

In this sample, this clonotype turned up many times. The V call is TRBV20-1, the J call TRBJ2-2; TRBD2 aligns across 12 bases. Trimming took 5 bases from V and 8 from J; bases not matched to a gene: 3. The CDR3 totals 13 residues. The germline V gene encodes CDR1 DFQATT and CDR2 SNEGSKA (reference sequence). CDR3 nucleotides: TGCAGTGCTGGTGGACTAGCGGGGGGGGAGCTGTTTTTT. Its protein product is CSAGGLAGGELFF.

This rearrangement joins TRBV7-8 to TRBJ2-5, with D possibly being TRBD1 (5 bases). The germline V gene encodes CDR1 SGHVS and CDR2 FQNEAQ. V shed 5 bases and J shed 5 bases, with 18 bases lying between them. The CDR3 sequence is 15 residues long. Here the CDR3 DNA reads TGTGCCAGCAGCCCGACTCGGACAACCCTTGAGACCCAGTACTTC. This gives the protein CASSPTRTTLETQYF.

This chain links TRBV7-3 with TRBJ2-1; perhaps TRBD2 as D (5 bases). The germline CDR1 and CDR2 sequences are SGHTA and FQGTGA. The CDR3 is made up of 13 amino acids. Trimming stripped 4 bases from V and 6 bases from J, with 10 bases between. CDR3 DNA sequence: TGTGCCAGCAGCTCCGTAGCGAGCAATGAGCAGTTCTTC. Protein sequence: CASSSVASNEQFF.

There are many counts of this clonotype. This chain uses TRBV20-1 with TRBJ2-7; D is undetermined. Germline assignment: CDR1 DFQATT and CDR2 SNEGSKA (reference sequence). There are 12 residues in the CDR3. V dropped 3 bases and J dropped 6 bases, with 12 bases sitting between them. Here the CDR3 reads CSASGLGGEQYF. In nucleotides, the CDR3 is TGCAGTGCTAGCGGATTGGGCGGCGAGCAGTACTTC.

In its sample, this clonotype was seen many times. The CDR3 DNA follows: TGTGCCAGCAGTGAAGAGGTACAGGTCTACAATGAGCAGTTCTTC. This sequence encodes CASSEEVQVYNEQFF. V usage is TRBV2 and J usage is TRBJ2-1, with D possibly matching TRBD1 (5 bases). This CDR3 is built from 15 residues. CDR1 is SNHLY and CDR2 is FYNNEI in the germline V gene. V gave up 1 base and J gave up 3 bases, with 10 bases separating them. Complete variable domain (other parts from reference TRBV2 and TRBJ2-1): EPEVTQTPSHQVTQMGQEVILRCVPISNHLYFYWYRQILGQKVEFLVSFYNNEISEKSEIFDDQFSVERPDGSNFTLKIRSTKLEDSAMYFCASSEEVQVYNEQFFGPGTRLTVL.

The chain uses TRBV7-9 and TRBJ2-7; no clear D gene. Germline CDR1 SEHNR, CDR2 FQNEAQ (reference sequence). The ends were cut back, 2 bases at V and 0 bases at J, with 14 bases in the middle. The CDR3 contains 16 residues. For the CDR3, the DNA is TGTGCCAGCAGCTTACCCTACCAGCAGGACTCCTACGAGCAGTACTTC. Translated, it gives CASSLPYQQDSYEQYF.

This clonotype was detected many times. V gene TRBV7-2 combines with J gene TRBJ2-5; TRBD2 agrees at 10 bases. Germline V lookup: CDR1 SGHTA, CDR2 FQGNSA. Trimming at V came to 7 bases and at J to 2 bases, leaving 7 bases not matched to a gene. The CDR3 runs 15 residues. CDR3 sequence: CASTLLAGQQETQYF. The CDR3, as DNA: TGTGCCAGCACCCTACTAGCGGGACAACAAGAGACCCAGTACTTC.

This CDR3 is CASSLTALWGSYNEQFF. The DNA for the CDR3 is TGTGCCAGCAGTTTAACGGCCCTTTGGGGCTCCTACAATGAGCAGTTCTTC. The chain has TRBV12-3 or TRBV12-4 and TRBJ2-1; the D is unclear. Trimming cost V 2 bases and J 0 bases, with 14 bases left between them. This CDR3 is 17 amino acids long.

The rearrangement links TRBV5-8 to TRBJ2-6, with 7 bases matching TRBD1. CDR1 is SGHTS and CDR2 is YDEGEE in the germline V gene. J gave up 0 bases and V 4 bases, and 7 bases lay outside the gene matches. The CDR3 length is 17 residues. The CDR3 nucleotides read TGTGCCAGCAGCAGGGGACAGCTCATCTCTGGGGCCAACGTCCTGACTTTC. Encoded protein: CASSRGQLISGANVLTF.

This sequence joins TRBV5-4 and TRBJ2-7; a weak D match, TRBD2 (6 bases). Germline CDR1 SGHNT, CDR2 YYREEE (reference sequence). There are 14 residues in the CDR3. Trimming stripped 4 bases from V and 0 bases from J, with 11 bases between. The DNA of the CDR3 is TGTGCCAGCAGCGCCGATAGCGGCTCCTACGAGCAGTACTTC. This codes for CASSADSGSYEQYF.

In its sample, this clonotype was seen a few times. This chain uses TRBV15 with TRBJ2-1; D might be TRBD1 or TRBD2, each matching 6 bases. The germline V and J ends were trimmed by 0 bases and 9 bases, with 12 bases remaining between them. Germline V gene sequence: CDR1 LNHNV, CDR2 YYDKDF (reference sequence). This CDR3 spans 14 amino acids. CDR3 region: CATSREPGGVEQFF. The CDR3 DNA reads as TGTGCCACCAGCAGAGAGCCCGGGGGCGTTGAGCAGTTCTTC. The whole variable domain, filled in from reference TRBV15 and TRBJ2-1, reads DAMVIQNPRYQVTQFGKPVTLSCSQTLNHNVMYWYQQKSSQAPKLLFHYYDKDFNNEADTPDNFQSRRPNTSFCFLDIRSPGLGDTAMYLCATSREPGGVEQFFGPGTRLTVL.

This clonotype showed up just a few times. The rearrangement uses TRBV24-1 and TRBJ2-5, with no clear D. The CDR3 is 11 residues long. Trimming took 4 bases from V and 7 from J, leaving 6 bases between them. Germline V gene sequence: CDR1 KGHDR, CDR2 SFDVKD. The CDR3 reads CATSELGTQYF. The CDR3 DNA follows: TGTGCCACCAGTGAACTGGGGACCCAGTACTTC.

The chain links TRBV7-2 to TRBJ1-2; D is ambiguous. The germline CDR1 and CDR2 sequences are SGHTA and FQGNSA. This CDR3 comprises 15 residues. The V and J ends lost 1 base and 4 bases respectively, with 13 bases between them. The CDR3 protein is CASSLVVGGIYGYTF. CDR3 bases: TGTGCCAGCAGCTTAGTGGTAGGCGGAATCTATGGCTACACCTTC.

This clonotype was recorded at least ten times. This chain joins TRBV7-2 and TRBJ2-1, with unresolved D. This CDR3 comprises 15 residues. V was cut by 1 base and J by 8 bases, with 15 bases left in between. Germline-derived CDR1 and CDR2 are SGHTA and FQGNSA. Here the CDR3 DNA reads TGTGCCAGCAGCTTAGGCCCGGGTTTCATAGATGAGCAGTTCTTC. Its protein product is CASSLGPGFIDEQFF.

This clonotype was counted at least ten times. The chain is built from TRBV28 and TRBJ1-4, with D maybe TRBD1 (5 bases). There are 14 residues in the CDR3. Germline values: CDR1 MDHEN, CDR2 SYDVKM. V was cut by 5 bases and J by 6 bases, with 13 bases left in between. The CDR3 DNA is TGTGCCAGCAGTAACCCCGGGGCAGATGAAAAACTGTTTTTT. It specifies CASSNPGADEKLFF.

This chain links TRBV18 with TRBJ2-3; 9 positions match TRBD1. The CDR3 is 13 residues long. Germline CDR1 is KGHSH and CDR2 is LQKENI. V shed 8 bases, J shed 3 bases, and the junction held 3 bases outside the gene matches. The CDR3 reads CASQGQGTDTQYF. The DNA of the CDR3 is TGTGCCAGCCAAGGACAGGGGACAGATACGCAGTATTTT.

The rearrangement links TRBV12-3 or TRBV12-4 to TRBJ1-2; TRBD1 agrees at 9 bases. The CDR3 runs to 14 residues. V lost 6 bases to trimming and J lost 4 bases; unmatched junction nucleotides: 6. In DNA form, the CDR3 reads TGTGCCAGCAGGACGGGACAGGGAATCTATGGCTACACCTTC. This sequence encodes CASRTGQGIYGYTF.

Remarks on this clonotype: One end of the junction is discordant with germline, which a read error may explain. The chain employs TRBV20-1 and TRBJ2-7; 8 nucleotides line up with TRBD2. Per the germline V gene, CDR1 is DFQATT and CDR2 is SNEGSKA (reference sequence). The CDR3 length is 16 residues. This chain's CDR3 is CCARELLLAENYEQYF. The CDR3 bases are TGCTGTGCTAGAGAATTACTACTAGCGGAAAACTACGAGCAGTACTTC.

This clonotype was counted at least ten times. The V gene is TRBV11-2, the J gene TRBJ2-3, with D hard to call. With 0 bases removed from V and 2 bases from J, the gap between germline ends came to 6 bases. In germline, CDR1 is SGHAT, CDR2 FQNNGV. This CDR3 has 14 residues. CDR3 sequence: CASSLDSPTDTQYF. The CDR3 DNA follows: TGTGCCAGCAGCTTAGATAGTCCCACAGATACGCAGTATTTT.

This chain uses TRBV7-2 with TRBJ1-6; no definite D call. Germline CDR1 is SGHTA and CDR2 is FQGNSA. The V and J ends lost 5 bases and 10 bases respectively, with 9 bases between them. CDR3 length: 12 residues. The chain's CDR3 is CASSILGSPLHF. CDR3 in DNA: TGTGCCAGCAGCATTCTTGGGTCACCCCTCCACTTT.

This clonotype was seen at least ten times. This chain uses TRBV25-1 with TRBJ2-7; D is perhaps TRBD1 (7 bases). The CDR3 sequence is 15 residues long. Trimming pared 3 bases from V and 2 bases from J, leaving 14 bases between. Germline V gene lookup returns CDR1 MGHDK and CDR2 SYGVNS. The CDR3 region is CASSDSVRGAYEQYF. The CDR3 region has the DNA TGTGCCAGCAGTGATTCGGTCAGGGGGGCCTACGAGCAGTACTTC.

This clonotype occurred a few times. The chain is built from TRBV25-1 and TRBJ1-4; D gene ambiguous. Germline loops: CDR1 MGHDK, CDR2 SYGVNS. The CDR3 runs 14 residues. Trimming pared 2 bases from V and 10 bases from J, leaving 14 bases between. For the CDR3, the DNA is TGTGCCAGCAGTGAAGGGTCCCGGCGCGGAAAACTGTTTTTT. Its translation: CASSEGSRRGKLFF.

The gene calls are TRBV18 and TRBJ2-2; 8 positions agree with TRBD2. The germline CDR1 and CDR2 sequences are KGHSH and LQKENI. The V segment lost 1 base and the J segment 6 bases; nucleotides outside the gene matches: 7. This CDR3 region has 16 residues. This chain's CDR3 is CASSPLSSGSAGELFF. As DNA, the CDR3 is TGTGCCAGCTCACCACTCTCTAGCGGGTCCGCCGGGGAGCTGTTTTTT.

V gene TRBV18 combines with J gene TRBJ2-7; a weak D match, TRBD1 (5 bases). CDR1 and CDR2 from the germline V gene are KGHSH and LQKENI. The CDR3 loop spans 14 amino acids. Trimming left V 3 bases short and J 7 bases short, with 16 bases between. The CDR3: CASSPGQGRWEQYF. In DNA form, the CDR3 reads TGTGCCAGCTCACCGGGGCAGGGCCGTTGGGAGCAGTACTTC.

The CDR3 loop reads CASSHINNNEQFF. For the CDR3, the DNA is TGTGCCAGCAGCCACATTAATAACAATGAGCAGTTCTTC. The V and J genes are TRBV7-9 and TRBJ2-1, with D uncertain. The germline V gene encodes CDR1 SEHNR and CDR2 FQNEAQ (reference sequence). The CDR3 spans 13 residues. Deletions cut 5 bases from V and 5 bases from J, with 10 bases between.

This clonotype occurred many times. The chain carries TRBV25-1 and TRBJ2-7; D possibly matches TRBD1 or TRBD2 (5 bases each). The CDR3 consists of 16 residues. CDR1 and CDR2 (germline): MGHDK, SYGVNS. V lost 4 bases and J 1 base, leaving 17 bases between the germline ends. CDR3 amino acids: CASSVWDAGRSYEQYF. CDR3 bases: TGTGCCAGCAGTGTCTGGGACGCAGGTCGTTCCTACGAGCAGTACTTC.